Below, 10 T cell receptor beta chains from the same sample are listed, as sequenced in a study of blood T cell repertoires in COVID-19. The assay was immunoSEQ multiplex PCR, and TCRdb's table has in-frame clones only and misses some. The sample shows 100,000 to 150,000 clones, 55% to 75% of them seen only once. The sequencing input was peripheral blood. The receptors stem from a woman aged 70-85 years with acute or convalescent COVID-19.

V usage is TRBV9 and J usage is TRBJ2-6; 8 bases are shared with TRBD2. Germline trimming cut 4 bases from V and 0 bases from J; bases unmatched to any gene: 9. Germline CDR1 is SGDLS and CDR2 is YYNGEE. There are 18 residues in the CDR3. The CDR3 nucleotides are TGTGCCAGCAGCCCCGGGGGGGTTTCCAGCTCTGGGGCCAACGTCCTGACTTTC. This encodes CASSPGGVSSSGANVLTF. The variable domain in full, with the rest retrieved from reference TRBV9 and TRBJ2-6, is DSGVTQTPKHLITATGQRVTLRCSPRSGDLSVYWYQQSLDQGLQFLIQYYNGEERAKGNILERFSAQQFPDLHSELNLSSLELGDSALYFCASSPGGVSSSGANVLTFGAGSRLTVL.

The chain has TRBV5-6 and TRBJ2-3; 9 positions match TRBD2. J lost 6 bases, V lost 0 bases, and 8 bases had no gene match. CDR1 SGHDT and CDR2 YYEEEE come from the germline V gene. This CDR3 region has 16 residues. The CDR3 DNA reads TGTGCCAGCAGCTTGGTTCAGCTAGCGGGGCGGGATACGCAGTATTTT. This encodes CASSLVQLAGRDTQYF.

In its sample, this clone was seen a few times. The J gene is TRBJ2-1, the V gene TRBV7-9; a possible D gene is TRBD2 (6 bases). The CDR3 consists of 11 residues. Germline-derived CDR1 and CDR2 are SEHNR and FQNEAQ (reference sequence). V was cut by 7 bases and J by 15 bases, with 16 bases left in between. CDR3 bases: TGTGCCAGCACCCCGGCTCAGGGACTGTTCTTC. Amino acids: CASTPAQGLFF.

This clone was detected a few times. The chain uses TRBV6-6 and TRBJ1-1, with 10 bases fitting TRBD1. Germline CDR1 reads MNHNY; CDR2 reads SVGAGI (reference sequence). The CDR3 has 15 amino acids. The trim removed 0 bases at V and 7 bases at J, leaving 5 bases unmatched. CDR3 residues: CASSYSGTGVREAFF. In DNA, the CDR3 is TGTGCCAGCAGTTACTCAGGGACAGGGGTTCGTGAAGCTTTCTTT.

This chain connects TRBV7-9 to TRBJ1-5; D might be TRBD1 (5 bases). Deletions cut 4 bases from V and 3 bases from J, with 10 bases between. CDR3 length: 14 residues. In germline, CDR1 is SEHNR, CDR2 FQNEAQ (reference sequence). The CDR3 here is CASSSTANNQPQHF. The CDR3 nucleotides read TGTGCCAGCAGCTCGACAGCTAACAATCAGCCCCAGCATTTT.

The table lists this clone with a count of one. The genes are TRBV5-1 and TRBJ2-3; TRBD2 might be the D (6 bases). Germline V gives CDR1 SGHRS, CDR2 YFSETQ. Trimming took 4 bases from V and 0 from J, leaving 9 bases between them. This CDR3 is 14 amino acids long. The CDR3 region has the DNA TGCGCCAGCAGCGCGGGGACTAGCACAGATACGCAGTATTTT. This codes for CASSAGTSTDTQYF.

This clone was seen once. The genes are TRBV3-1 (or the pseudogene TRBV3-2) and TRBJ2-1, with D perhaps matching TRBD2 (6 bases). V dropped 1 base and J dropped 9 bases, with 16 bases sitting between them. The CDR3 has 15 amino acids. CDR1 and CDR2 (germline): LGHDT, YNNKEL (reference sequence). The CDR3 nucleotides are TGTGCCAGCAGCCAAGGAGTCGGGGGAGGTAGTGAGCAGTTCTTC. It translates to CASSQGVGGGSEQFF.

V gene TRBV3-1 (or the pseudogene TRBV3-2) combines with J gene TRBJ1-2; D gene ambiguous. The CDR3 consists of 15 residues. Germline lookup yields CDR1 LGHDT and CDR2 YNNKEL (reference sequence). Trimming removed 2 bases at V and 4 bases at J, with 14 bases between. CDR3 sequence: CASSQLVGVPYGYTF. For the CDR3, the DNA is TGTGCCAGCAGCCAATTGGTCGGGGTTCCCTATGGCTACACCTTC.

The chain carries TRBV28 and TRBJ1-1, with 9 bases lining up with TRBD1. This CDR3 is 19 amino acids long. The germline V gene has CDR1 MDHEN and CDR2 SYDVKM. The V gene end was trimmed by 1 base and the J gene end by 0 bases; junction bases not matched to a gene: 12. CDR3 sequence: CASSLFSTQGARVNTEAFF. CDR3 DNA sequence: TGTGCCAGCAGTTTATTCTCCACACAGGGGGCTCGAGTGAACACTGAAGCTTTCTTT. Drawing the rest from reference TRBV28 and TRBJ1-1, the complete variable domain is DVKVTQSSRYLVKRTGEKVFLECVQDMDHENMFWYRQDPGLGLRLIYFSYDVKMKEKGDIPEGYSVSREKKERFSLILESASTNQTSMYLCASSLFSTQGARVNTEAFFGQGTRLTVV.

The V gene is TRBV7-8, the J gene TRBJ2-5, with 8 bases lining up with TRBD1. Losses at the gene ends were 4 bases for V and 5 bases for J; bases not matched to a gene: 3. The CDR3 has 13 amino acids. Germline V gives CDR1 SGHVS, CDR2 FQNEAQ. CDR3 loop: CASSSPGGETQYF. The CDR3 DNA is TGTGCCAGCAGCTCACCAGGGGGCGAGACCCAGTACTTC.